These 20 T cell receptor beta chains came from one sample sequenced in a study of blood T cell repertoires in COVID-19. Profiled with immunoSEQ multiplex PCR; TCRdb holds only in-frame clones, not every one. Among under 200,000 clones listed, 80% to 90% were seen once. Input material: peripheral blood. The receptors come from an older woman with COVID-19, enrolled during active disease.

The chain combines TRBV6-6 with TRBJ1-5; 10 positions agree with TRBD1. The CDR3 is made up of 16 amino acids. Germline lookup yields CDR1 MNHNY and CDR2 SVGAGI (reference sequence). Germline trimming cut 7 bases from V and 7 bases from J; bases unmatched to any gene: 13. CDR3 sequence reads: CASTTRDRGRGQPQHF. In DNA form, the CDR3 reads TGTGCCAGCACCACACGTGACAGGGGGCGAGGGCAGCCCCAGCATTTT.

The genes are TRBV6-5 and TRBJ2-7; D remains unclear. CDR1 and CDR2 from the germline V gene are MNHEY and SVGAGI. The CDR3 sequence is 13 residues long. V was pared by 7 bases and J by 0 bases, with 10 bases between. The CDR3 bases are TGTGCCAGCATAGAGCTAAGCTCCTACGAGCAGTACTTC. Protein product: CASIELSSYEQYF.

This clone was seen only a few times. The chain carries TRBV28 and TRBJ2-7; tentatively, D is TRBD1 (6 bases). The CDR3 is 17 amino acids. Trimming cost V 1 base and J 3 bases, with 19 bases left between them. CDR1 and CDR2 from the germline V gene are MDHEN and SYDVKM. CDR3 in DNA: TGTGCCAGCAGTTTATCCACTCTACTGGGGGCAAACTACGAGCAGTACTTC. The encoded protein is CASSLSTLLGANYEQYF.

The V gene is TRBV27, the J gene TRBJ1-4; unclear D gene. This CDR3 comprises 15 residues. The V end was cut by 2 bases, the J end by 0 bases, with 7 bases between. Germline CDR1 MNHEY, CDR2 SMNVEV (reference sequence). The chain's CDR3 is CASSLMATTNEKLFF. The DNA for the CDR3 is TGTGCCAGCAGTTTAATGGCAACAACTAATGAAAAACTGTTTTTT.

The V and J genes are TRBV10-1 and TRBJ1-5; tentatively, D is TRBD1 (5 bases). Trimming removed 2 bases from V and 3 bases from J, with 11 bases in between. The CDR3 length is 15 residues. Germline V gene sequence: CDR1 WNHNN, CDR2 SYGVQD (reference sequence). The CDR3 here is CASSEGHPLNQPQHF. The CDR3 nucleotides are TGCGCCAGCAGTGAGGGACACCCCCTCAATCAGCCCCAGCATTTT.

The rearrangement links TRBV7-3 to TRBJ2-6; 12 nucleotides align to TRBD1. CDR3 length equals 21 residues. Trimming removed 2 bases from V and 0 bases from J; junction bases left unmatched: 11. CDR1 and CDR2 from the germline V gene are SGHTA and FQGTGA. The CDR3 bases are TGTGCCAGCAGCTTAGTACCGGGACAGGGGGCCCTAGACTCTGGGGCCAACGTCCTGACTTTC. This encodes CASSLVPGQGALDSGANVLTF. Together with reference TRBV7-3 and TRBJ2-6, the CDR3 gives the full variable domain: GAGVSQTPSNKVTEKGKYVELRCDPISGHTALYWYRQSLGQGPEFLIYFQGTGAADDSGLPNDRFFAVRPEGSVSTLKIQRTERGDSAVYLCASSLVPGQGALDSGANVLTFGAGSRLTVL.

The chain recombines TRBV6-1 with TRBJ2-1; TRBD1 might be the D (6 bases). The CDR3 sequence is 16 residues long. V was cut by 5 bases and J by 4 bases, with 18 bases left in between. Germline V CDR1 and CDR2: MNHNS, SASEGT. CDR3 amino acids: CASSKGTRQSYNEQFF. The CDR3 DNA reads TGTGCCAGCAGTAAAGGGACACGCCAATCGTACAATGAGCAGTTCTTC.

V is TRBV10-3 and J is TRBJ1-1; TRBD1 agrees at 9 bases. The CDR3 sequence is 17 residues long. V shed 2 bases, J shed 0 bases, and the junction held 7 bases outside the gene matches. The V gene's germline CDR1 is ENHRY and CDR2 SYGVKD. CDR3 amino acids: CAISEPGGQGLNTEAFF. The CDR3 nucleotides are TGTGCCATCAGTGAGCCGGGAGGACAGGGGTTGAACACTGAAGCTTTCTTT.

The chain is built from TRBV7-2 and TRBJ1-5, with 8 nucleotides matching TRBD1. This CDR3 has 15 residues. The junction had 4 bases not matched to a gene; V was cut back by 3 bases and J by 3 bases. The germline gives CDR1 SGHTA, CDR2 FQGNSA. The chain's CDR3 is CASSFMDRANQPQHF. The CDR3 DNA reads as TGTGCCAGCAGCTTTATGGACAGGGCCAATCAGCCCCAGCATTTT.

The chain joins TRBV7-9 to TRBJ2-2; 8 bases fit TRBD1. Trimming removed 1 base from V and 5 bases from J; junction bases left unmatched: 3. This CDR3 is built from 15 residues. Germline assignment: CDR1 SEHNR and CDR2 FQNEAQ (reference sequence). CDR3: CASSLGQGATGELFF. In DNA, the CDR3 is TGTGCCAGCAGCTTAGGGCAGGGGGCTACCGGGGAGCTGTTTTTT. The full variable domain, in which reference TRBV7-9 and TRBJ2-2 provide the parts outside the CDR3, is DTGVSQNPRHKITKRGQNVTFRCDPISEHNRLYWYRQTLGQGPEFLTYFQNEAQLEKSRLLSDRFSAERPKGSFSTLEIQRTEQGDSAMYLCASSLGQGATGELFFGEGSRLTVL.

This clone was recorded once. This rearrangement joins TRBV5-6 to TRBJ2-5; D perhaps matches TRBD1 (6 bases). Trimming removed 2 bases from V and 3 bases from J, with 11 bases in between. Per the germline V gene, CDR1 is SGHDT and CDR2 is YYEEEE. The CDR3 covers 14 residues. Written as DNA, the CDR3 is TGTGCCAGCAGCTTAGTCGGGACAAAAGAGACCCAGTACTTC. Translating it yields CASSLVGTKETQYF. Filled out from reference TRBV5-6 and TRBJ2-5, the complete variable domain reads DAGVTQSPTHLIKTRGQQVTLRCSPKSGHDTVSWYQQALGQGPQFIFQYYEEEERQRGNFPDRFSGHQFPNYSSELNVNALLLGDSALYLCASSLVGTKETQYFGPGTRLLVL.

Only a few counts were recorded for this clone. V is TRBV24-1 and J is TRBJ2-7; TRBD1 aligns across 11 bases. The CDR3 has 16 amino acids. CDR1 is KGHDR and CDR2 is SFDVKD in the germline V gene. After removal of 4 bases from V and 1 base from J, the junction contained 5 bases not matched to a gene. CDR3: CATSDLGQGGSYEQYF. For the CDR3, the DNA is TGTGCCACCAGTGACCTGGGACAGGGGGGGTCCTACGAGCAGTACTTC.

This chain connects TRBV12-1 to TRBJ2-1; the D segment call TRBD2 is taken from the table without a DNA check. TRBV12-1 is noted as a pseudogene. CDR3 size: 15 residues. CDR3 region: CASSPRTSGYNEQFF. The CDR3, as DNA: TGTGCCAGCAGCCCTAGGACTAGCGGGTACAATGAGCAGTTCTTC.

The J gene is TRBJ2-7, the V gene TRBV7-2, with D possibly matching TRBD1 (6 bases). Germline assignment: CDR1 SGHTA and CDR2 FQGNSA. V lost 2 bases to trimming and J lost 1 base, with 12 bases between them. The CDR3 has 15 residues. The CDR3 DNA reads TGTGCCAGCAGCTTAAACCCCGGACAGTCCTACGAGCAGTACTTC. Translating it yields CASSLNPGQSYEQYF.

The chain carries TRBV7-2 and TRBJ1-5, with a possible D match to TRBD1 (5 bases). From germline, CDR1 is SGHTA and CDR2 FQGNSA. The CDR3 is made up of 14 amino acids. Between the trimmed V and J ends, which lost 0 bases and 2 bases, there was a span of 5 bases. In nucleotides, the CDR3 is TGTGCCAGCAGCTTAGCGGGGCGCAATCAGCCCCAGCATTTT. It translates to CASSLAGRNQPQHF. Supplemented by reference TRBV7-2 and TRBJ1-5, the full variable domain reads GAGVSQSPSNKVTEKGKDVELRCDPISGHTALYWYRQSLGQGLEFLIYFQGNSAPDKSGLPSDRFSAERTGGSVSTLTIQRTQQEDSAVYLCASSLAGRNQPQHFGDGTRLSIL.

This chain uses TRBV29-1 with TRBJ1-5, with a possible D match to TRBD1 (6 bases). The CDR3 spans 14 residues. CDR1 is SQVTM and CDR2 is ANQGSEA in the germline V gene. Trimming pared 5 bases from V and 7 bases from J, leaving 18 bases between. The CDR3 DNA reads TGCAGCGTTTTCCTTTCAGGGGACGACCAGCCCCAGCATTTT. Translation gives CSVFLSGDDQPQHF.

The V call is TRBV7-3, the J call TRBJ2-1; TRBD2 aligns across 11 bases. The germline V gene has CDR1 SGHTA and CDR2 FQGTGA. V lost 5 bases to trimming and J lost 2 bases; unmatched junction nucleotides: 2. There are 15 residues in the CDR3. CDR3 sequence reads: CASSISGGAYNEQFF. The CDR3 bases are TGTGCCAGCAGCATTAGCGGGGGGGCCTACAATGAGCAGTTCTTC.

The rearrangement joins TRBV3-1 (or the pseudogene TRBV3-2) to TRBJ2-1; no reliable D call. The ends were cut back, 4 bases at V and 3 bases at J, with 13 bases in the middle. Germline V gene sequence: CDR1 LGHDT, CDR2 YNNKEL (reference sequence). The CDR3 is 15 residues long. The CDR3: CASSPESRSYNEQFF. The CDR3 DNA reads TGTGCCAGCAGCCCGGAAAGCCGGAGCTACAATGAGCAGTTCTTC.

Only one count was recorded for this clone. The V call is TRBV21-1, the J call TRBJ1-5; TRBD1 is taken as the D call from the table, unchecked against the DNA. TRBV21-1 is listed as a pseudogene. The CDR3 sequence is 16 residues long. CDR3 coding DNA: TGTGCCAGCAGCAAAGTAATGCGGCAGGGTCGTCAGCCCCAGCATTTT. As protein: CASSKVMRQGRQPQHF.

This chain joins TRBV6-5 and TRBJ2-3, with 12 bases matching TRBD2. Losses at the gene ends were 9 bases for V and 1 base for J; bases not matched to a gene: 5. CDR3 length equals 15 residues. Germline CDR1 MNHEY, CDR2 SVGAGI. The CDR3 DNA is TGTGCCAGTACTCGGACTAGCGGGGGCACAGATACGCAGTATTTT. As protein: CASTRTSGGTDTQYF.